The T cell receptor (beta chain) described here comes from a study of T cells in Graves' hyperthyroidism and ophthalmopathy. Extraction of PBMCs used under 13 ml of fresh peripheral blood. RNA transcripts gave rise to amplified TCR beta CDR3 regions. The TCR CDR3 was amplified in a first-round RT-PCR using the HTBI primer set. MiXCR, applied by TCRdb to the multiplex PCR reads, yields one record per CDR3 protein. The sample has 640,000 or so distinct CDR3 sequences; around 15% are singletons. The sequencing input was blood. This clonotype was sampled from a woman between 40 and 50 years old with Graves' ophthalmopathy.

In nucleotides, the CDR3 is TGTGCCAGCAGTTACCAAACGGACGGCGATTCACCCCTCCACTTT. Translation: CASSYQTDGDSPLHF. The rearrangement links TRBV6-2 or TRBV6-3 to TRBJ1-6; D ambiguous. V was cut by 2 bases and J by 8 bases, with 13 bases left in between. The CDR3 spans 15 residues. The V gene's germline CDR1 is MNHEY and CDR2 SVGEGT.